This entry describes one T cell receptor (beta chain). This clone has just one count. Its antigen remains unidentified. Base qualities are not recorded, but no much larger clone differs from it by a single base. These data originate in a study of cytomegalovirus exposure and HLA in healthy donors (dated by TCRdb to the late 2010s). About the investigation overall: An earlier analysis of some 600 of the donors reported about 260 Gb of sequence data and some 110 million unique TCR beta sequences obtained from approximately 180 million T cells. In the later analysis, no new phenotypic data were used to find candidate immune exposures; instead, reliance was placed on TCR beta sequences and their occurrence across donors. On average, about 200,000 unique TCR beta nucleotide sequences were sequenced per donor among about 400 genotyped donors of the cohort, with roughly 18% of those sequences being non-productive. Of the approximately 400 genotyped donors, approximately 83% fell in the genetic ancestry cluster associated with self-reported Caucasian donors. Alongside the repertoire data, information on donor age, sex, ethnicity and CMV serostatus was compiled. Typing coverage differed by locus: A, B, C, DRB1 and DQB1 were typed in about 620-630 donors, DQA1 in around 500, DPA1 in 600 to 610, and DPB1 in roughly 450. Because of strong linkage in the cohort, roughly five DR-DQ haplotypes were treated as single units for association and clustering. To study patterns of TCR occurrence, a later analysis re-analyzed previously published TCR beta repertoires from just over 650 donors and added high-resolution HLA genotyping. A separate validation cohort of 100 to 150 different subjects was used in addition to the approximately 700-subject first cohort. Every repertoire in the discovery cohort had been generated on one and the same sequencing platform. An earlier analysis of some 500 of the donors applied high-throughput TCR beta sequencing to assess whether each TCR beta V gene segment acted as functional or pseudogenic. Using immunosequencing, the study profiled T cell repertoires from 666 subjects and related those repertoires to cytomegalovirus serostatus. An early release covering 550 to 650 HLA-typed donors comprised around 300 gigabases of sequencing data and 65 million to 100 million unique TCR sequences. To predict cytomegalovirus infection status, the study combined high-throughput TCR immunosequencing, statistical association of individual TCRs with disease status, and machine learning. The study was designed to test whether signatures of past pathogen exposure could be identified by cataloging public T cell receptors. HLA typing covered class I and class II loci at four-digit resolution. In a later genetic analysis, genome-wide SNP genotypes for about 55% of the roughly 700 donors were used, and that subset was treated as a discovery cohort. Overall study results and their limits: Most CMV-associated TCR beta chains appeared to be HLA-restricted in a later analysis, and the HLA associations seemed to be driven largely by CMV exposure. A later analysis found that HLA-associated TCR beta chains were more clonally expanded and had lower generation probabilities than equally common non-associated chains. HLA typing was unavailable for some donors at each locus, so association tests used only the typed subset. A further reported finding was that TCR beta sequences accurately predicted the HLA-A and HLA-B alleles for most subjects in the first cohort. When HLA alleles, especially DR and DQ, strongly co-occurred, TCR associations were difficult to assign to individual alleles. Correlated functional status among segregating V segments might be attributable to linkage disequilibrium, but an unknown experimental factor could not be ruled out. Cytomegalovirus status was reported to be diagnosed by the classifier with high specificity and sensitivity in both the original and validation cohorts. Specific HLA alleles were associated with more than 15,000 TCR beta sequences at a false discovery rate of 0.05 in a later analysis. In vitro tests confirmed that a few of the cytomegalovirus-associated TCR beta chains recognize cytomegalovirus antigens. This cohort had only TCR beta chains sequenced, and the lack of alpha or paired-chain data limited which features could be detected. Sequencing depth was assumed to be roughly uniform across donors in the presence/absence analyses, though that assumption may not hold. In a later analysis, several top co-occurrence clusters were reported to appear linked to parvovirus B19, influenza, CMV and Epstein-Barr virus. According to a later analysis, TCR association rates differed among HLA loci, with DRB1 alleles showing the most associated TCRs and HLA-C alleles showing the fewest. Broadly in line with IMGT annotations, most TCR beta V segments showed up in productive rearrangements about 87% or about 30% of the time in an earlier analysis of around 550 of the donors. Some IMGT-functional V segments, including TRBV6-2 and TRBV6-3, could not be distinguished by the 87-base-pair reads and were therefore excluded. According to the authors, the approach could potentially be generalized to other disease states and immunological phenotypes. While some public TCRs were present in many individuals, most TCR sequences turned up only very rarely across donors. The sequencing pipeline was judged likely to have produced a cluster of highly shared sequence variants as a technical artifact. V-gene and J-gene trimming of TCR beta chains was associated with a missense DCLRE1C variant in a later genetic analysis, and the association was replicated in an independent cohort. Seventeen rarely observed V segments, including chromosome 9 orphons, were excluded from the earlier analysis of about 500 of the donors because counts were too low. For the cohort, immune exposure information was limited to CMV serostatus. According to a later genetic analysis, donors in an Asian-associated ancestry cluster had fewer N-insertions in productive TCRs than the approximately 650-donor mean. In the study, around 150 TCR beta chains were listed as associated with cytomegalovirus.

The cohort comprised 670 or so healthy bone marrow donors. At the time of sampling, all cohort members were nominally healthy, though unrecorded immune exposures were likely present. The donor was CMV seropositive and was included in the group of 250 to 350 seropositive cohort members. Every donor gave a peripheral blood sample, and the peripheral blood mononuclear cells from that sample were used for TCR beta sequencing. Genomic DNA extraction from the blood cell samples was performed with the Qiagen DNeasy Blood Extraction Kit. V was cut back by 6 bases and J by 6 bases, leaving a gap of 14 bases between them. CDR1 MNHNS and CDR2 SASEGT were looked up in the germline V gene. The CDR3 runs 14 amino acids, cysteine and phenylalanine included. Only the CDR3 DNA is retained, 42 bases long and in frame from the first base. The method was the immunoSEQ multiplex PCR assay. For the multiplex PCR, a mixture combining 60 forward primers for TCR Vbeta segments and 13 reverse primers for TCR Jbeta segments was used. Amplification of the CDR3 region of rearranged TCR beta genes was performed with a multiplex PCR assay on genomic DNA. Amplified TCR beta libraries were sequenced as 87-base-pair reads on the Illumina HiSeq System. As for the authors' bioinformatics: A later analysis tallied about 77 million unique TCR beta chains across the approximately 670 repertoires, and approximately 12 million of those chains were shared by two or more donors. A nearest-neighbor algorithm error-corrected the raw reads and collapsed the reads into unique sequences, merging closely related sequences to remove PCR and sequencing errors. V, D and J gene segments were assigned by aligning CDR3 sequences to IMGT reference sequences. For a sequence to be retained, a match of at least six nucleotides to both a V gene segment and a J gene segment was required. A rearrangement was called productive if the CDR3 had no stop codons and remained in frame with V and J, and every other rearrangement was called non-productive. Following IMGT convention, CDR3 was defined as the stretch from the second conserved V-encoded cysteine to the conserved J-encoded phenylalanine. Sequences without an unambiguous match to a single V gene segment were excluded from the earlier analysis of 450 to 650 of the donors. In an earlier analysis of several hundred of the donors, V segments were called functional above 56.7% productive rearrangements and were called segregating when the between-donor standard deviation exceeded 5%. A statistical classification framework was built to diagnose cytomegalovirus status from the catalog of TCR beta chain sequences. In a later analysis, V and J genes were assigned by comparing TCR nucleotide sequences against IMGT/GENE-DB human TR gene sequences. The TCRdist pipeline was used in a later analysis to assign CDR3 sequences and most-parsimonious VDJ recombination scenarios. A later analysis defined each TCR beta chain by its CDR3 amino acid sequence plus V-gene family, and excluded reads lacking a unique V-gene family. A later analysis removed 592 highly shared, low-generation-probability nucleotide sequences to deal with suspected cross-contamination and a sequencing artifact. For each public chain, a later analysis derived a clonal expansion index from normalized ranks of inferred template counts within each repertoire. In a later analysis, generation probabilities were computed with a VDJ recombination model fitted to out-of-frame rearrangements, and the resulting probabilities were checked against IGoR. Hypergeometric tests were used in a later analysis to score TCR-TCR, TCR-HLA and TCR-CMV co-occurrence, with a repertoire-size bias correction applied to the TCR pairs. A later analysis estimated false discovery rates by permuting HLA or CMV assignments 20 times. In a later analysis, co-occurring TCRs were grouped with DBSCAN, and TCRdist sequence similarity was added when clustering was performed within HLA-allele-positive subsets. Repertoires with fewer than 30,000 or more than 120,000 public chains were left out of co-occurrence clustering, as were five repertoires with anomalous nucleotide sharing. In TCRdb, the immuneACCESS table is reduced to in-frame sequences with V and J assigned. These tables do not hold every clone; where another copy was compared, an unresolved V gene accounts for under half, and the others remain unexplained. That table gives V, J and clone size, and the DNA gave D and trimming. This sample lists about 76,000 clones; 72% were detected once. The ten largest clonotypes hold over 8.5% of the sample.

Sample: PBMCs. This clonotype was obtained from a woman aged 40-49 years in good health and CMV-seropositive. This chain joins TRBV6-1 to TRBJ1-4, with the D segment identity uncertain. The CDR3 is CASSPRRADEKLFF. The nucleotide sequence reads TGTGCCAGCAGCCCCAGGAGGGCTGATGAAAAACTGTTTTTT.